The rows below give T cell receptor beta chains drawn from one sample of a study of shared clonotypes between healthy human individuals. TCRdb's table, derived via immunoSEQ multiplex PCR, lists solely in-frame clones and lacks some. Seen here are roughly 760,000 clones, around 72% observed once, and the top ten hold more than 1.5%. The sequenced material came from memory CD4+ T cells sorted from blood. These receptors were collected from a woman between 25 and 40 years old in good health. The CDR3 runs from the conserved cysteine through the conserved F or W. A D gene is named only where the DNA matches it firmly. A row's size may be missing; if present it is once, few, many or a size class.

CDR3 DNA | CDR3 protein | J gene | D gene | V gene | clone size
TGTGCCAGCAGCCGATCCCTTACAGGGGTGGGGGAGCAGTACTTC | CASSRSLTGVGEQYF | TRBJ2-7 | TRBD1 | TRBV14 | -
TGCGCCAGCAGCTTGGTTTTAGGGGAAGAGACCCAGTACTTC | CASSLVLGEETQYF | TRBJ2-5 | - | TRBV5-1 | -
TGCGCCAGCAGCCAATCAGGGGTCAATGAAAAACTGTTTTTT | CASSQSGVNEKLFF | TRBJ1-4 | - | TRBV4-1 | once
TGTGCCAGCCAAGACAGGGGGCCCCATGGCTACACCTTC | CASQDRGPHGYTF | TRBJ1-2 | TRBD1 | TRBV6-1 | -
TGTGCCAGCAGCTTCGGGCAGAGCTACGAGCAGTACTTC | CASSFGQSYEQYF | TRBJ2-7 | - | TRBV7-8 | -
TGTGCCATCAATGGTTTTGGGAACACCGGGGAGCTGTTTTTT | CAINGFGNTGELFF | TRBJ2-2 | - | TRBV10-3 | few
TGCGCCAGCAGCCAGTTCCTCCGGAAGACAGGTTCAGGAAACACCATATATTTT | CASSQFLRKTGSGNTIYF | TRBJ1-3 | - | TRBV4-1 | -
TGTGCCAGCTCTTTTGAGGGTTTAGAGACCCAGTACTTC | CASSFEGLETQYF | TRBJ2-5 | - | TRBV18 | -
TGTGCCAGCAATCCTAGCGGCTCCTACGAGCAGTACTTC | CASNPSGSYEQYF | TRBJ2-7 | TRBD2 | TRBV7-8 | few
TGTGCCAGCAGTCGGGTTGGCAATCAGCCCCAGCATTTT | CASSRVGNQPQHF | TRBJ1-5 | - | TRBV2 | -
TGTGCCAGCAGCAGTACCAGGGGGCTTAACTATGGCTACACCTTC | CASSSTRGLNYGYTF | TRBJ1-2 | TRBD1 | TRBV7-2 | -
TGTGCCAGCAGCTTCGCAGGGCTGGACACTGAAGCTTTCTTT | CASSFAGLDTEAFF | TRBJ1-1 | - | TRBV5-6 | few
TGTGCCAGCAGCTTGTCCGGGACCCAGTACTTC | CASSLSGTQYF | TRBJ2-5 | - | TRBV5-5 | -
TGTGCCAGCAGCCCCCGGAACAGCCCCACTGAAGCTTTCTTT | CASSPRNSPTEAFF | TRBJ1-1 | - | TRBV7-2 | -
TGTGCCAGCAGTAAGGGGACTAACAATGAGCAGTTCTTC | CASSKGTNNEQFF | TRBJ2-1 | TRBD2 | TRBV2 | -
TGTGCCAGCAGTGCGCAGGGGGCGGGGAGCACTGAAGCTTTCTTT | CASSAQGAGSTEAFF | TRBJ1-1 | TRBD1 | TRBV28 | -
TGTGCCAGCAGCTTAAGGGTCGGGAGCTTTGAGACCCAGTACTTC | CASSLRVGSFETQYF | TRBJ2-5 | - | TRBV7-6 | -
TGTGCCAGCAGTTCCCCCGGGACAGCCGAGGGGAATGAGCAGTTCTTC | CASSSPGTAEGNEQFF | TRBJ2-1 | TRBD1 | TRBV28 | -
TGTGCCAGTAGTACTTGGACAGGGAGAGATGAAAAACTGTTTTTT | CASSTWTGRDEKLFF | TRBJ1-4 | TRBD1 | TRBV19 | -
TGTGCCAGCAGCTTTTCTCGGTCGCTTAGCAATCAGCCCCAGCATTTT | CASSFSRSLSNQPQHF | TRBJ1-5 | - | TRBV5-8 | -
TGTGCCAGCAGTGATCGAGCGAGAGTACGTGAGCAGTACTTC | CASSDRARVREQYF | TRBJ2-7 | - | TRBV6-1 | -
TGTGCCAGCACCGTTCAGCGGGCGGGGGGCACTGAAGCTTTCTTT | CASTVQRAGGTEAFF | TRBJ1-1 | - | TRBV28 | -
TGTGCCAGCAGTGAAAACTATGGCTACACCTTC | CASSENYGYTF | TRBJ1-2 | - | TRBV2 | -
TGTGCCACCAGCAGCGTAAGCGGGGAGCTGTTTTTT | CATSSVSGELFF | TRBJ2-2 | - | TRBV15 | -
TGTGCCTGGAGACCTGGCTCCTCCTACGAGCAGTACTTC | CAWRPGSSYEQYF | TRBJ2-7 | - | TRBV30 | -
TGCGCCAGCAGCTTGGCTCGGACAGGGGGCCAAGAGACCCAGTACTTC | CASSLARTGGQETQYF | TRBJ2-5 | TRBD1 | TRBV5-1 | -
TGCGCCAGCAGCTTGGGTAGCGGGAGGGCGACAGATACGCAGTATTTT | CASSLGSGRATDTQYF | TRBJ2-3 | TRBD2 | TRBV5-1 | -
TGCGCCAGCAGCTTCAGGGGGCGCGGAAGCGGCTACACCTTC | CASSFRGRGSGYTF | TRBJ1-2 | TRBD1 | TRBV5-1 | few
TGTGCCAGCAGCTTGACAAACAAGAATGAAAAACTGTTTTTT | CASSLTNKNEKLFF | TRBJ1-4 | - | TRBV7-9 | many
TGTGCCAGCAGTTTGGAAGGACAGGGGCCAACTAATGAAAAACTGTTTTTT | CASSLEGQGPTNEKLFF | TRBJ1-4 | TRBD1 | TRBV28 | once
TGCGCCAGCAGCTGGACAGGGGATAGCAATCAGCCCCAGCATTTT | CASSWTGDSNQPQHF | TRBJ1-5 | TRBD1 | TRBV5-1 | -
TGTGCCAGCAGCAGGGACTTTAGCTCCTACGAGCAGTACTTC | CASSRDFSSYEQYF | TRBJ2-7 | - | TRBV6-6 | -
TGCAGCGTGGGAGAGGGCAACGATCCCTACGAGCAGTACTTC | CSVGEGNDPYEQYF | TRBJ2-7 | - | TRBV29-1 | few
TGTGCCTGGACGTGGGGGCCAGATACGCAGTATTTT | CAWTWGPDTQYF | TRBJ2-3 | - | TRBV30 | -
TGTGCCAGCAGCCCCCGCAGGGGCCACGAGCAGTACTTC | CASSPRRGHEQYF | TRBJ2-7 | - | TRBV7-7 | once
TGCAGCGTTGAGGCGACACGGGCGGAGACCCAGTACTTC | CSVEATRAETQYF | TRBJ2-5 | - | TRBV29-1 | -
TGTGCCAGCACTAGGGCAGCCCTTGGACGATACACCTTC | CASTRAALGRYTF | TRBJ1-2 | - | TRBV28 | once
TGTGCCAGTAGTTCTAAAGGAACAGCTTTAACCTCTGGGGCCAACGTCCTGACTTTC | CASSSKGTALTSGANVLTF | TRBJ2-6 | - | TRBV19 | -
TGCGCCAGCAGCTTGGATAGGGAACAGGGTCGGCAGTACTTC | CASSLDREQGRQYF | TRBJ2-7 | - | TRBV5-1 | -
TGTGCAAAGCGACGGACAGGGGCCGACACCGGGGAGCTGTTTTTT | CAKRRTGADTGELFF | TRBJ2-2 | TRBD1 | TRBV2 | -
TGTGCCAGCAGCCATCTACAGGGGTTTTCCAATGAGCAGTTCTTC | CASSHLQGFSNEQFF | TRBJ2-1 | TRBD1 | TRBV14 | -
TGTGCCACCCGTGATGGGGGGCGTTATGGCTACACCTTC | CATRDGGRYGYTF | TRBJ1-2 | - | TRBV28 | -
TGTGCCTGGAGCCCCCCAGATCGTGATGGCTACACCTTC | CAWSPPDRDGYTF | TRBJ1-2 | - | TRBV30 | -
TGCAGTGCTATTCATGACTGGGGCTACACCTTC | CSAIHDWGYTF | TRBJ1-2 | - | TRBV20-1 | -
TGCAGCGCCGCGACAGGATACTATGGCTACACCTTC | CSAATGYYGYTF | TRBJ1-2 | - | TRBV29-1 | -
TGCGCCAGCAGCTTGCGGAATAGCGACAACACAGATACGCAGTATTTT | CASSLRNSDNTDTQYF | TRBJ2-3 | - | TRBV5-1 | once
TGTGCCAGCAGCCCCCGAGGGGGTAGCGGCTACAATGAGCAGTTCTTC | CASSPRGGSGYNEQFF | TRBJ2-1 | - | TRBV7-9 | -
TGTGCCAGCAGTGCCGGAGGGGAGCAGTTCTTC | CASSAGGEQFF | TRBJ2-1 | - | TRBV6-4 | -
TGTGCCAGCAGCAAAGGCGGCCGGGCTGAGCAGTTCTTC | CASSKGGRAEQFF | TRBJ2-1 | - | TRBV7-9 | -
TGCGCCAGCAGCTTGTGGGGGAGGAACACTGAAGCTTTCTTT | CASSLWGRNTEAFF | TRBJ1-1 | - | TRBV5-1 | -
TGTGCCAGCAGCTTGAGGCCAGGGTGGATGAACACTGAAGCTTTCTTT | CASSLRPGWMNTEAFF | TRBJ1-1 | - | TRBV5-6 | -
TGTGCCTGGTCCCCAGGGGATCCCGGGGAGCTGTTTTTT | CAWSPGDPGELFF | TRBJ2-2 | - | TRBV30 | -
TGTGCCAGCAGCCAAGGAAGGGACAGTGAAGCTTTCTTT | CASSQGRDSEAFF | TRBJ1-1 | TRBD1 | TRBV14 | -
TGTGCCACCAGCAGAGAAGGCGGGACCTGGGGTGAGCAGTTCTTC | CATSREGGTWGEQFF | TRBJ2-1 | - | TRBV15 | -
TGTGCCAGCACCCCCCCGGACAGGGCTGGCTACACCTTC | CASTPPDRAGYTF | TRBJ1-2 | TRBD1 | TRBV28 | -
TGTGCCAGCAGTCAGATTACTAGCGAACCCTACGAGCAGTACTTC | CASSQITSEPYEQYF | TRBJ2-7 | TRBD2 | TRBV2 | -